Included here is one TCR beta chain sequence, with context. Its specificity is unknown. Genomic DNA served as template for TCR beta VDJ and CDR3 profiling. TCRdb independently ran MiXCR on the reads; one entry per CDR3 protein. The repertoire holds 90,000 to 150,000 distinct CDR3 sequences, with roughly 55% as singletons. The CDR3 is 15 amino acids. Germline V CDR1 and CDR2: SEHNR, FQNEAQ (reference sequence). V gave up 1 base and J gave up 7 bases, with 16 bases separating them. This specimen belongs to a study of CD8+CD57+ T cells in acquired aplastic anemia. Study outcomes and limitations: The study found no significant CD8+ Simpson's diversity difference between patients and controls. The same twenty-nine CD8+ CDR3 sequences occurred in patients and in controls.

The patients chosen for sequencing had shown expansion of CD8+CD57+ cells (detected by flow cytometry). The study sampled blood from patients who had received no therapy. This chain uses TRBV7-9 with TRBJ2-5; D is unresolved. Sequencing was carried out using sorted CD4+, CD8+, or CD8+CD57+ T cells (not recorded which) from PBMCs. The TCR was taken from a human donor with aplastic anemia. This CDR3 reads CASSLERVSAGTQYF. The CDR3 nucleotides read TGTGCCAGCAGCTTAGAAAGGGTCTCCGCTGGGACCCAGTACTTC. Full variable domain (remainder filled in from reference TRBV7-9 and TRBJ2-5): DTGVSQNPRHKITKRGQNVTFRCDPISEHNRLYWYRQTLGQGPEFLTYFQNEAQLEKSRLLSDRFSAERPKGSFSTLEIQRTEQGDSAMYLCASSLERVSAGTQYFGPGTRLLVL.